The source of this TCR beta chain is a study of shared clonotypes between healthy human individuals (dated by TCRdb to the early 2020s). In the study overall: Two women and three men aged 18 to 49 years were included in the cohort. Each donor's leukapheresis produced roughly between roughly 0.9 and 9 billion PBMCs. Different laboratories and diverse techniques were used to prepare libraries and sequence TCR repertoires, to increase sequencing depth and limit assay-specific biases. To estimate repertoire size and how much clonotypes are shared between individuals, the study performed deep sequencing of blood TCR repertoires from a handful of healthy adults.

What the authors observed across the whole study: The small number of donors limited the genetic and exposure-history diversity represented. Pairwise subsampling indicated that sequencing depth was expected to affect the degree of clonotype sharing among donors. Sampling was restricted to blood, and TCR repertoires in tissue are likely to differ from TCR repertoires in blood.

Compared with germline, V lacks 4 bases and J lacks 11 bases; bases without a gene match: 10. From the cysteine through the phenylalanine, the CDR3 covers 14 amino acids. Of all the DNA, just the CDR3 is kept, 42 bases in frame from base 1. Reading the germline V gene gives CDR1 MNHNS and CDR2 SASEGT. Using the deep immunoSEQ assay, TCR CDR3 regions were amplified from genomic DNA by multiplex PCR. Extracted genomic DNA from each cell subset was distributed evenly across all wells of several immunoSEQ 96-well plates, and each plate was treated as a replicate. Each replicate PCR for unsorted PBMC received 300 to 350 ng genomic DNA, equal to tens of thousands of T cell genomes. Ten immunoSEQ deep assay plates were used to sequence unsorted PBMC genomic DNA. Purified libraries were measured with a Qubit 3.0 fluorometer, size-checked on a Bioanalyzer 2100, and measured again with the KAPA Library Quantification kit. Each immunoSEQ 96-well plate was sequenced on its own single-read 150-cycle Illumina NextSeq 550 flow cell. On the authors' methods: Because the immunoSEQ output held only junctional sequences and lacked quality scores, the filtering could not match the filtering applied to full-length reads. To assign V/J genes and CDR3, sequences were annotated against IMGT germline references using PyIR, a Python wrapper for IgBLAST v1.9. Reads were removed for weak V/J assignments (E-value above 1e-6), missing CDR3, stop codons, out-of-frame junctions, or ambiguous translated residues. V3J clonotypes were defined as sequences sharing the same inferred V gene, J gene, and CDR3 amino acid sequence. To compute the percentage overlap between repertoires, the number of shared unique clonotypes was divided by the size of the smaller repertoire. RTK rarefaction, the Chao1 estimator, and Recon v2.1 estimates of unobserved clonotypes were used to assess repertoire richness. Drawn from immuneACCESS, this table holds only the in-frame rearrangements with V and J called that TCRdb kept. Clones are partly lost; checked studies trace under half to an unresolved V gene and leave the rest unexplained. The V and J calls and clone size are taken from that table; D and trimming were inferred from the DNA. The sample table lists hundreds of thousands of clones, around 79% of them with a count of one. The top ten hold roughly 13% of the sample.

A remark on this clone: Its target antigen remains unknown. No base-level quality is on record; no much larger clone is a single base apart.

Healthy HIV-negative adults with no recently reported acute infections or vaccinations were included as donors. Every donor was a Caucasian adult residing in Nashville, Tennessee, USA. For unsorted samples, tens of millions of PBMCs were counted and genomic DNA was extracted with the QIAamp DNA Blood Mini kit. Blood was obtained by leukapheresis, after which PBMCs were separated by Ficoll-Histopaque density gradient centrifugation and cryopreserved in liquid nitrogen vapor phase. The sample comprised PBMCs. The sequence links TRBV6-1 to TRBJ2-5; TRBD2 fits 10 bases in the junction. This TCR was sampled from a woman aged 40 to 50 in good health. Some clones in this sample may be carry-over from other donors' samples. CDR3 sequence: CASSGSGRAWEQYF. The nucleotide sequence is TGTGCCAGCAGTGGGAGCGGGAGGGCCTGGGAGCAGTACTTC.